The 10 T cell receptor beta chains below were found in one sample sequenced in a study of blood T cell repertoires in COVID-19. Using immunoSEQ multiplex PCR, the repertoire was profiled, and TCRdb retains in-frame clones only, with some absent. The sample lists tens of thousands of clones; roughly 86% were seen once. What was sequenced was peripheral blood. The receptors were sampled from a human donor with acute or convalescent COVID-19. The donor label of this sample is uncertain.

This sequence joins TRBV4-1 and TRBJ2-5, with 12 bases fitting TRBD2. In germline, CDR1 is MGHRA, CDR2 YSYEKL. V dropped 1 base and J dropped 2; count of bases not matched to a gene: 2. The CDR3 loop spans 16 amino acids. As DNA, the CDR3 is TGCGCCAGCAGCCAAGGTCTAGCGGGGGGGCAAGAGACCCAGTACTTC. Its translation is CASSQGLAGGQETQYF.

The V gene is TRBV28, the J gene TRBJ2-1, with D tentatively TRBD2 (6 bases). Germline values: CDR1 MDHEN, CDR2 SYDVKM. The CDR3 loop spans 15 amino acids. With 1 base removed from V and 0 bases from J, the gap between germline ends came to 7 bases. The CDR3: CASSLYGSSYNEQFF. The CDR3 coding sequence is TGTGCCAGCAGTTTATACGGGAGCTCCTACAATGAGCAGTTCTTC.

DNA for the CDR3: TGTGCCAGCGGGAAAGACTATACCAAAAACATTCAGTACTTC. Translating gives CASGKDYTKNIQYF. The chain combines TRBV6-5 with TRBJ2-4; TRBD2 might be the D (5 bases). Germline V CDR1 and CDR2: MNHEY, SVGAGI. Trimming left V 8 bases short and J 2 bases short, with 13 bases between. This CDR3 is 14 amino acids long.

The chain has TRBV7-2 and TRBJ1-5, with 9 positions matching TRBD1. CDR3 length: 15 residues. The germline gives CDR1 SGHTA, CDR2 FQGNSA. V was pared by 5 bases and J by 3 bases, with 5 bases of the junction left unmatched. CDR3 amino acids: CASSPGQGPNQPQHF. The DNA for the CDR3 is TGTGCCAGCAGCCCTGGACAGGGGCCCAATCAGCCCCAGCATTTT. The full variable domain, in which reference TRBV7-2 and TRBJ1-5 provide the parts outside the CDR3, is GAGVSQSPSNKVTEKGKDVELRCDPISGHTALYWYRQSLGQGLEFLIYFQGNSAPDKSGLPSDRFSAERTGGSVSTLTIQRTQQEDSAVYLCASSPGQGPNQPQHFGDGTRLSIL.

This clone was observed a single time. J is TRBJ1-1 and V is TRBV5-4, with a weak D call TRBD1 (6 bases). Germline lookup yields CDR1 SGHNT and CDR2 YYREEE (reference sequence). This CDR3 region has 16 residues. V gave up 3 bases and J gave up 4 bases, with 19 bases separating them. CDR3 amino acids: CASSWGSDSSGTEAFF. The CDR3 DNA reads TGTGCCAGCAGCTGGGGGTCGGACAGTTCCGGCACTGAAGCTTTCTTT.

The V gene is TRBV2, the J gene TRBJ1-2; D ambiguous. Germline V gives CDR1 SNHLY, CDR2 FYNNEI. The CDR3 is 13 residues long. V was trimmed by 6 bases and J by 4 bases, leaving 12 bases between them. CDR3 coding DNA: TGTGCCAGCAGGAGGGAGGCTTCCTATGGCTACACCTTC. This codes for CASRREASYGYTF.

The chain uses TRBV3-1 (or the pseudogene TRBV3-2) and TRBJ1-1; D is possibly TRBD1 (5 bases). Germline CDR1 reads LGHDT; CDR2 reads YNNKEL (reference sequence). V lost 3 bases and J lost 2, with 13 bases in between. The CDR3 runs 15 residues. As DNA, the CDR3 is TGTGCCAGCAGCCAGCCGGGGAGGGGAAACACTGAAGCTTTCTTT. Its protein is CASSQPGRGNTEAFF.

The genes are TRBV5-4 and TRBJ1-2; TRBD1 might be the D (6 bases). CDR1 is SGHNT, CDR2 YYREEE, per germline (reference sequence). The V end was cut by 0 bases, the J end by 0 bases, with 9 bases between. The CDR3 runs 15 residues. CDR3 sequence (DNA): TGTGCCAGCAGCTTGGGAGGGGGATCTAACTATGGCTACACCTTC. Translating gives CASSLGGGSNYGYTF.

The CDR3 DNA sequence: TGCGCCAGCAGTGAGTCGCTAGGGGGTGAAGCTTTCTTT. This encodes CASSESLGGEAFF. This chain links TRBV10-1 with TRBJ1-1; D might be TRBD1 (6 bases). CDR3 length equals 13 residues. In germline, CDR1 is WNHNN, CDR2 SYGVQD (reference sequence). The V end was cut by 0 bases, the J end by 7 bases, with 9 bases between.

The J gene is TRBJ1-1, the V gene TRBV11-3, with 8 bases that match TRBD1. Germline V gene lookup returns CDR1 SGHNT and CDR2 YENEEA. J was trimmed by 3 bases and V by 5 bases; bases with no gene match: 11. The CDR3 contains 16 residues. The CDR3 protein is CASSTGQGLRDTEAFF. The CDR3 nucleotides read TGTGCCAGCAGCACCGGACAGGGCCTTCGGGACACTGAAGCTTTCTTT.